The 25 T cell receptor beta chains below all came from one sample that was sequenced in a study of vaccination and CD4 T cells after COVID-19. Treatment denoted: approximately 10-day PBMC culture with coronavirus spike peptide pools or control peptides (ViraFEST assay). The Oncomine TCR Beta short-read assay sequenced DNA from cultured CD4+ T cells. TCRdb reprocessed the PCR reads with MiXCR, giving one entry per CDR3 protein. The top ten clones hold approximately 7% of a sample with about 8,700 distinct CDR3 sequences, 55% to 60% of them seen once. Antigens of these TCRs are unknown. The sample taken for sequencing was CD4+ T cells from blood, cultured in vitro. The origin of the receptors is a human donor who had recovered from COVID-19.

The rearrangement links TRBV5-1 to TRBJ2-7, with 8 bases identical to TRBD1. Germline CDR1 is SGHRS and CDR2 is YFSETQ. V lost 4 bases, J lost 5 bases, and 8 bases stayed unmatched. The CDR3 loop spans 14 amino acids. The CDR3 reads CASSPADRVNEQYF. The CDR3 coding sequence is TGCGCCAGCAGCCCGGCGGACAGGGTTAACGAGCAGTACTTC.

The chain is built from TRBV24-1 and TRBJ1-2; 11 nucleotides match TRBD1. This CDR3 has 16 residues. Trimming took 5 bases from V and 4 from J; bases not matched to a gene: 8. CDR1 and CDR2 from the germline V gene are KGHDR and SFDVKD. The CDR3 DNA reads as TGTGCCACCAGTGCCGGACAGGGGGCAGGAAGCTATGGCTACACCTTC. Amino acid sequence: CATSAGQGAGSYGYTF.

In this sample, this clonotype is medium-sized. This chain joins TRBV10-3 and TRBJ2-7; 7 bases agree with TRBD2. Germline V CDR1 and CDR2: ENHRY, SYGVKD. This CDR3 is built from 15 residues. V lost 6 bases, J lost 3 bases, and 11 bases stayed unmatched. CDR3 nucleotides: TGTGCCATCAGCGGAACCGCGGGGGTAAACTACGAGCAGTACTTC. Protein product: CAISGTAGVNYEQYF.

This clonotype was found a few times. The V and J genes are TRBV7-8 and TRBJ1-5, with no clear D. The CDR3 sequence is 15 residues long. V was pared by 0 bases and J by 2 bases, with 8 bases between. The germline V gene encodes CDR1 SGHVS and CDR2 FQNEAQ. The CDR3 protein is CASSLAPRGNQPQHF. Written as DNA, the CDR3 is TGTGCCAGCAGCTTAGCCCCTAGGGGCAATCAGCCCCAGCATTTT. The variable domain in full, with the rest retrieved from reference TRBV7-8 and TRBJ1-5, is GAGVSQSPRYKVAKRGQDVALRCDPISGHVSLFWYQQALGQGPEFLTYFQNEAQLDKSGLPSDRFFAERPEGSVSTLKIQRTQQEDSAVYLCASSLAPRGNQPQHFGDGTRLSIL.

V usage is TRBV4-1 and J usage is TRBJ1-2, with TRBD1 matching 9 bases. CDR3 length: 17 residues. V shed 7 bases, J shed 8 bases, and the junction held 20 bases outside the gene matches. Germline V gene sequence: CDR1 MGHRA, CDR2 YSYEKL. CDR3 sequence: CASTNLLRDRVLKGYTF. The DNA of the CDR3 is TGCGCCAGCACAAACCTGCTCCGGGACAGGGTCCTTAAGGGCTACACCTTC.

Regarding this clonotype: One end of the junction fails to match germline, which may point to a read error. The chain combines TRBV7-2 with TRBJ1-2, with D tentatively TRBD1 (6 bases). Germline V gene sequence: CDR1 SGHTA, CDR2 FQGNSA. The CDR3 loop spans 17 amino acids. CDR3 loop: CASSISSGGTRGYDYTF. As DNA, the CDR3 is TGTGCCAGCAGCATTTCTTCCGGTGGGACACGGGGCTATGACTACACCTTC.

CDR3 in amino acids: CSAIPGQGSSNQPQHF. Here the CDR3 DNA reads TGCAGTGCTATACCGGGACAGGGAAGTAGCAATCAGCCCCAGCATTTT. The chain recombines TRBV20-1 with TRBJ1-5, with 9 bases aligning to TRBD1. With V trimmed by 4 bases and J by 0 bases, 7 bases remained unmatched. The CDR3 extends over 16 amino acids. Germline assignment: CDR1 DFQATT and CDR2 SNEGSKA (reference sequence).

This chain uses TRBV2 with TRBJ2-5; 9 nucleotides agree with TRBD1. The germline gives CDR1 SNHLY, CDR2 FYNNEI. V was pared by 2 bases and J by 7 bases, with 2 bases of the junction left unmatched. This CDR3 has 13 amino acids. The CDR3 sequence is CASSEQGQGTQYF. The CDR3 nucleotides are TGTGCCAGCAGTGAACAGGGACAGGGGACCCAGTACTTC.

The V and J genes are TRBV6-1 and TRBJ1-1; possibly TRBD1 for D (6 bases). The V gene lost 4 bases and the J gene lost 5 bases, with 8 bases spanning the gap. CDR3 size: 12 residues. CDR1 MNHNS and CDR2 SASEGT come from the germline V gene. The CDR3 here is CASSGRGTEAFF. As DNA, the CDR3 is TGTGCCAGCAGTGGGAGGGGGACTGAAGCTTTCTTT.

The genes are TRBV6-1 and TRBJ2-7; D assignment may be TRBD1 or TRBD2 (5 bases each). The germline CDR1 and CDR2 sequences are MNHNS and SASEGT. Between the trimmed V and J ends, which lost 4 bases and 9 bases, there was a span of 28 bases. The CDR3 has 17 amino acids. The DNA of the CDR3 is TGTGCCAGCAGTGGGCCGGGACGGTCACCCGCTAGATATGGGCAGTACTTC. It yields the protein CASSGPGRSPARYGQYF.

This chain links TRBV10-3 with TRBJ1-6; no reliable D call. V was shortened by 8 bases and J by 7 bases, with 12 bases between the two germline ends. The CDR3 runs to 13 residues. Germline CDR1 reads ENHRY; CDR2 reads SYGVKD. The CDR3 bases are TGTGCCATCCGGGCCCTCGAAAATTCACCCCTCCACTTT. Amino acids: CAIRALENSPLHF.

This clonotype is judged medium-sized. The genes are TRBV30 and TRBJ2-2; tentatively, D is TRBD1 (5 bases). V was clipped by 5 bases and J by 1 base, with 17 bases between them. The CDR3 extends over 16 amino acids. Germline V lookup: CDR1 GTSNPN, CDR2 SVGIG (reference sequence). The CDR3 sequence is CAWSHTAQVNTGELFF. CDR3 in DNA: TGTGCCTGGTCCCACACGGCACAGGTGAACACCGGGGAGCTGTTTTTT. The full variable domain, rest sourced from reference TRBV30 and TRBJ2-2, is SQTIHQWPATLVQPVGSPLSLECTVEGTSNPNLYWYRQAAGRGLQLLFYSVGIGQISSEVPQNLSASRPQDRQFILSSKKLLLSDSGFYLCAWSHTAQVNTGELFFGEGSRLTVL.

CDR3 DNA: TGCAGTGCTAGACTACCGGGACAGGGGGCGAGGGGCTACACCTTC. Its translation is CSARLPGQGARGYTF. The V gene is TRBV20-1, the J gene TRBJ1-2; TRBD1 matches 12 bases. Trimming at V came to 2 bases and at J to 8 bases, leaving 9 bases not matched to a gene. This CDR3 is 15 amino acids long. CDR1 is DFQATT and CDR2 is SNEGSKA in the germline V gene (reference sequence).

The genes are TRBV19 and TRBJ2-3; no reliable D call. Germline lookup yields CDR1 LNHDA and CDR2 SQIVND (reference sequence). CDR3 length equals 11 residues. Trimming took off 3 bases at V and 11 bases at J, with 9 bases between the two ends. The CDR3, as DNA: TGTGCCAGTAGTATGGGCGTCGTGCAGTATTTT. Translating it yields CASSMGVVQYF.

A few counts support this clonotype. The chain couples TRBV21-1 to TRBJ1-2; TRBD1 is taken as the D call from the table, unchecked against the DNA. TRBV21-1 is labeled a pseudogene. This CDR3 has 14 amino acids. In DNA form, the CDR3 reads TGTGCCAGCAGCTTCCACAGGGGAAACTATGGCTACACCTTC. It specifies CASSFHRGNYGYTF.

This chain links TRBV20-1 with TRBJ1-3; D gene ambiguous. Trimming took 3 bases from V and 3 from J, leaving 12 bases between them. CDR3 length: 14 residues. Germline-derived CDR1 and CDR2 are DFQATT and SNEGSKA (reference sequence). CDR3 region: CSAREGLIGNTIYF. CDR3 nucleotide sequence: TGCAGTGCTAGGGAGGGTTTGATTGGAAACACCATATATTTT.

The chain links TRBV5-1 to TRBJ2-3; 8 bases are shared with TRBD1. Germline-derived CDR1 and CDR2 are SGHRS and YFSETQ. With V trimmed by 3 bases and J by 6 bases, 12 bases remained unmatched. CDR3 size: 16 residues. CDR3 in amino acids: CASSYRTGLIVDTQYF. In DNA form, the CDR3 reads TGCGCCAGCAGCTACCGGACAGGGTTGATTGTGGATACGCAGTATTTT. Full variable domain (outside the CDR3, taken from reference TRBV5-1 and TRBJ2-3): KAGVTQTPRYLIKTRGQQVTLSCSPISGHRSVSWYQQTPGQGLQFLFEYFSETQRNKGNFPGRFSGRQFSNSRSEMNVSTLELGDSALYLCASSYRTGLIVDTQYFGPGTRLTVL.

V gene TRBV21-1 combines with J gene TRBJ2-5; TRBD1 is the table's D call, not checked against the DNA. TRBV21-1 is an annotated pseudogene. The CDR3 totals 11 residues. The DNA for the CDR3 is TGTGCCAGTAAGGACAGGGCAACCCAGTACTTC. Translated, it gives CASKDRATQYF.

This clonotype occurred once. The chain couples TRBV6-1 to TRBJ2-2; D remains ambiguous. The CDR3 contains 13 residues. CDR1 and CDR2 (germline): MNHNS, SASEGT. The V end was cut by 6 bases, the J end by 6 bases, with 11 bases between. The CDR3 loop reads CASRPLGAGELFF. The CDR3 coding sequence is TGTGCCAGCAGACCCCTAGGAGCCGGGGAGCTGTTTTTT.

This clonotype appeared a few times. The junction departs from the called germline gene at one end, perhaps through a read error. The chain carries TRBV10-3 and TRBJ1-5; D is unresolved. Germline values: CDR1 ENHRY, CDR2 SYGVKD. The CDR3 totals 18 residues. The CDR3 is CASSYSTRLQYSNQPQHF. DNA of the CDR3: TGTGCCAGCAGTTACTCGACACGGCTGCAATATAGCAATCAGCCCCAGCATTTT.

This sequence joins TRBV7-6 and TRBJ2-3, with D possibly TRBD1 on 5 matching bases. The germline V and J ends were trimmed by 1 base and 0 bases, with 11 bases remaining between them. This CDR3 spans 16 amino acids. Germline V gene data show CDR1 as SGHVS and CDR2 as FNYEAQ. DNA of the CDR3: TGTGCCAGCAGCTTAGGGGGCCTAACTAGCACAGATACGCAGTATTTT. Translation gives CASSLGGLTSTDTQYF. The whole variable domain, filled in from reference TRBV7-6 and TRBJ2-3, reads GAGVSQSPRYKVTKRGQDVALRCDPISGHVSLYWYRQALGQGPEFLTYFNYEAQQDKSGLPNDRFSAERPEGSISTLTIQRTEQRDSAMYRCASSLGGLTSTDTQYFGPGTRLTVL.

The chain employs TRBV18 and TRBJ1-2; no firm D call. CDR1 and CDR2 from the germline V gene are KGHSH and LQKENI. Trimming took off 2 bases at V and 8 bases at J, with 18 bases between the two ends. The CDR3 runs to 15 residues. The CDR3 DNA is TGTGCCAGCTCACCAAGTCCTGGGCAGGCAGGAGGCTACACCTTC. Translation gives CASSPSPGQAGGYTF.

V gene TRBV7-2 combines with J gene TRBJ2-4, with D tentatively TRBD2 (5 bases). V lost 0 bases and J 2 bases, leaving 14 bases between the germline ends. Per the germline V gene, CDR1 is SGHTA and CDR2 is FQGNSA. This CDR3 is 17 amino acids long. Written as DNA, the CDR3 is TGTGCCAGCAGCTTAGCATTACGGGGTCGTTCCAAAAACATTCAGTACTTC. Protein: CASSLALRGRSKNIQYF. The whole variable domain, filled in from reference TRBV7-2 and TRBJ2-4, reads GAGVSQSPSNKVTEKGKDVELRCDPISGHTALYWYRQSLGQGLEFLIYFQGNSAPDKSGLPSDRFSAERTGGSVSTLTIQRTQQEDSAVYLCASSLALRGRSKNIQYFGAGTRLSVL.

The chain combines TRBV18 with TRBJ2-3; 7 positions agree with TRBD2. Germline CDR1 and CDR2: KGHSH and LQKENI. The V and J ends lost 0 bases and 4 bases, in that order; junction bases with no gene match: 1. The CDR3 sequence is 14 residues long. Here the CDR3 reads CASSPPGGSDTQYF. The CDR3 DNA sequence: TGTGCCAGCTCACCACCGGGGGGGTCAGATACGCAGTATTTT.

This chain uses TRBV11-2 with TRBJ2-5; TRBD2 matches at 7 bases. CDR3 length: 13 amino acids. Germline CDR1 is SGHAT and CDR2 is FQNNGV. The V gene end was trimmed by 5 bases and the J gene end by 5 bases; junction bases not matched to a gene: 5. The DNA for the CDR3 is TGTGCCAGCAGCCCGATGGGGGGGGAGACCCAGTACTTC. It codes for CASSPMGGETQYF.